This TCR beta chain came from a study of radiation and T cells in renal cell carcinoma. This table comes from immunoSEQ multiplex PCR, and its TCRdb copy is limited to in-frame clones, with some not included. Seen here are about 65,000 clones, roughly 72% observed once, and the top ten hold about 7%. Specified time point: blood 2 weeks post-SBRT. The treatment is: 15 Gy SBRT to primary tumor, nephrectomy 4 weeks later. Trimming removed 4 bases from V and 2 bases from J, with 10 bases in between. This CDR3 has 14 amino acids. Germline lookup yields CDR1 SGHDN and CDR2 FVKESK. The chain is built from TRBV14 and TRBJ2-3; TRBD2 is a possible D gene (6 bases). This clonotype originated in a man aged 55 to 70 with renal cell carcinoma. The sample consisted of blood, taken from a patient whose treatment included radiotherapy and nephrectomy. The CDR3 sequence is CASSPAGLTDTQYF. Written as DNA, the CDR3 is TGTGCCAGCAGCCCGGCGGGGCTCACAGATACGCAGTATTTT.